This T cell receptor beta chain was recovered during a study of T-cell memory formation after mild COVID-19 (dated by TCRdb to the early 2020s). With respect to the entire study: TCR sequence clusters from the two donors were largely donor specific. Two young, previously healthy adult volunteers made up the cohort, one male and one female. T-cell clones expanding and contracting after mild COVID-19 in a couple of donors were tracked by longitudinal TCRalpha and TCRbeta repertoire sequencing.

As concerns this clonotype: Its antigen is unknown. No base quality values were provided; no much bigger clone lies one nucleotide off.

Sequenced using an Illumina NovaSeq 6000. TCRalpha and TCRbeta cDNA libraries were built by 5'RACE with constant-segment primers, adding sample barcodes and unique molecular identifiers. Trizol reagent was used to extract RNA from every sample. The libraries were amplified in two PCR steps, and the second step added a second sample barcode and Illumina TruSeq adapters. Sequencing of the libraries was done on an Illumina NovaSeq, producing 2 x 150 bp paired-end reads. The original pipeline was this. The reads were demultiplexed and collapsed into UMI-guided consensus sequences using migec v1.2.7. Using mixcr v2.1.11, UMI consensuses were aligned to TRA and TRB V and J templates and then assembled into clonotypes. Expanded or contracted clonotypes were those called significant by both edgeR and NoisET, with noise models trained on biological replicates. For edgeR calls, the cutoffs were a false discovery rate-adjusted p below 0.01 and a log2 fold-change threshold of 1. As an exploratory analysis of dynamics, max-normalized trajectories of the 1000 most abundant clonotypes were examined by PCA with hierarchical clustering. Separately sequenced CD4+ and CD8+ repertoires were used to assign a CD4 or CD8 phenotype to each responding clone. TCRdb cleaned the public reads at Q25 with fastp, built clones with MiXCR and kept in-frame beta chains. Duplicate CDR3 protein sequences are folded into a single record with the most common DNA and genes. These V and J calls are TCRdb output, not the study's own analysis. This sample lists 100,000 to 130,000 distinct CDR3 sequences; under 15% were detected once. The top ten clones comprise approximately 43% of the sample.

General study outcomes and caveats: Only a couple of mild cases were covered by the study, and larger cohorts that include severe cases with pre-infection samples were considered necessary. Contracting CD4+ clones appeared mostly in the CM and EM memory subsets, whereas CD8+ clones were enriched in EMRA. Some responding clones were detected in pre-infection memory, which suggested that pre-existing cross-reactive memory T cells had joined the SARS-CoV-2 response. Balanced CD4/CD8 phenotypes were observed for clones contracting from day 15 to 85, whereas a bias towards CD4+ was observed for a second wave of clones expanding from day 15 to 37. SARS-CoV-2 specificity of the second-wave clones peaking on day 37 was not confirmed.

Ficoll-Paque density gradient centrifugation was used to isolate PBMCs. CDR1 DFQATT and CDR2 SNEGSKA were looked up in the germline V gene (reference sequence). Inclusive of the bounding cysteine and phenylalanine, the CDR3 is 15 residues long. Only the CDR3 DNA is retained, 45 bases long and in frame from the first base. V lost 4 bases and J lost 10 bases; the stretch between them is 23 bases long. The TCR was taken from a man in his late teens or twenties who had mild COVID-19 (a few samples of this study predate the infection). The sample titles of this study are shuffled in the database, so cell type and time point are left out; the donor was told from shared clones. The rearranged chain carries TRBV20-1 and TRBJ1-5; TRBD1 is possibly the D segment (5 matching bases). Specimen: PBMCs or a T cell subset sorted from them (not recorded which). The sequenced DNA is TGCAGTGCTACCGTCCGGGCGGGACCCCGAGAACCCCAGCATTTT. Translated, this is CSATVRAGPREPQHF.